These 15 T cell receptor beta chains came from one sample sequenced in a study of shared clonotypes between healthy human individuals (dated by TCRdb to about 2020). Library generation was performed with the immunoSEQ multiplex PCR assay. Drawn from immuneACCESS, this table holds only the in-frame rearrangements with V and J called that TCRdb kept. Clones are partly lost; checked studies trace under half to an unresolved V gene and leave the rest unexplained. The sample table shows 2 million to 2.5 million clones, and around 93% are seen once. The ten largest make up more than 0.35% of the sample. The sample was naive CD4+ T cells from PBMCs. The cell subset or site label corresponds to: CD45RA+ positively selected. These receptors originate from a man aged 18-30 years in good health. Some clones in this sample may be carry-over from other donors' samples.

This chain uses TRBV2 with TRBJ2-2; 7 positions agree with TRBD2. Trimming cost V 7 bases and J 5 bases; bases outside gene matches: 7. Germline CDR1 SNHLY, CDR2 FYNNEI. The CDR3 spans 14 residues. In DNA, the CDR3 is TGTGCCAGCACCGAGCAGGGAGGGACCGGGGAGCTGTTTTTT. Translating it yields CASTEQGGTGELFF. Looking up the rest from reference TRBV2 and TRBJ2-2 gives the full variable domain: EPEVTQTPSHQVTQMGQEVILRCVPISNHLYFYWYRQILGQKVEFLVSFYNNEISEKSEIFDDQFSVERPDGSNFTLKIRSTKLEDSAMYFCASTEQGGTGELFFGEGSRLTVL.

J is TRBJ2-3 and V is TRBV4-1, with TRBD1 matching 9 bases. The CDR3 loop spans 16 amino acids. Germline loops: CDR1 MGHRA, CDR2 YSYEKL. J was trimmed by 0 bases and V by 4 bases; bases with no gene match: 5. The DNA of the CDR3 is TGCGCCAGCAGCCTCCAACAGGGGGCTAGCACAGATACGCAGTATTTT. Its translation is CASSLQQGASTDTQYF.

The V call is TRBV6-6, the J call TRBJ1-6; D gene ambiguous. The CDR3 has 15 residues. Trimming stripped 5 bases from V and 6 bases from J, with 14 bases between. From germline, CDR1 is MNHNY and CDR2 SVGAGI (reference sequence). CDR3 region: CASSPFGQTNSPLHF. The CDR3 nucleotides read TGTGCCAGCAGTCCCTTCGGGCAGACTAATTCACCCCTCCACTTT.

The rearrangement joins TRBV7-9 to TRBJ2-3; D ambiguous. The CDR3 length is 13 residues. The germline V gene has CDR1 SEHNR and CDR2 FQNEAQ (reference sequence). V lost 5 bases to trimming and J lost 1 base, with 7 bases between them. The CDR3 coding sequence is TGTGCCAGCAGCACCTCCGGCACAGATACGCAGTATTTT. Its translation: CASSTSGTDTQYF.

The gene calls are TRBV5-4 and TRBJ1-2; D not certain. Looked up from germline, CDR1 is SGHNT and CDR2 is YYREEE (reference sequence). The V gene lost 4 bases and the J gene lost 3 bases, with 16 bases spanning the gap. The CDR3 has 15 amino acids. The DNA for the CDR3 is TGTGCCAGCAGCGGGGATGAGGTGGTGGACTATGGCTACACCTTC. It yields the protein CASSGDEVVDYGYTF.

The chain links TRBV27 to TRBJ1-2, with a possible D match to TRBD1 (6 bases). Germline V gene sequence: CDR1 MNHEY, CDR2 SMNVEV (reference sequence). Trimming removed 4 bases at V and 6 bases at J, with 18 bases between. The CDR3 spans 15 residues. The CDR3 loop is CASSSPEAGGDGYTF. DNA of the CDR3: TGTGCCAGCAGTTCCCCAGAGGCGGGGGGCGATGGCTACACCTTC.

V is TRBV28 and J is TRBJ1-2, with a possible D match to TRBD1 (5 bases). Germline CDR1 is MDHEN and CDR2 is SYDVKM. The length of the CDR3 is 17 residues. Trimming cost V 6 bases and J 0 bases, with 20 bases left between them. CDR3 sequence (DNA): TGTGCCAGCAGCCTAGGCAGGGTTGGGGATTCTAACTATGGCTACACCTTC. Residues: CASSLGRVGDSNYGYTF.

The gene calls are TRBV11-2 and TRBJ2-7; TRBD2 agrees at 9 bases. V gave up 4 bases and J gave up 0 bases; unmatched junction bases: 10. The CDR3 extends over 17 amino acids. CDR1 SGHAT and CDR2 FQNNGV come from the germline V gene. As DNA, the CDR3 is TGTGCCAGCAGCTCATACCGGACTAGCGTAGCCTCCTACGAGCAGTACTTC. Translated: CASSSYRTSVASYEQYF.

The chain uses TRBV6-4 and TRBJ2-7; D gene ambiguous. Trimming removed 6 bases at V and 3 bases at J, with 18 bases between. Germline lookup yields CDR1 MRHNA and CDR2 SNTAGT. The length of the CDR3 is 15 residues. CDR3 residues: CASSPGLGKNYEQYF. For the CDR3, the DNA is TGTGCCAGCAGCCCTGGCCTCGGAAAAAACTACGAGCAGTACTTC.

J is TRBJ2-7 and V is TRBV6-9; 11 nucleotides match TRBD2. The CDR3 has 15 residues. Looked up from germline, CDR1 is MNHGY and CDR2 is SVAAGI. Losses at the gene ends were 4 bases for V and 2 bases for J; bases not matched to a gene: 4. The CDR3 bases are TGTGCCAGCAGTTCTAATAGCGGGAGGGCCTACGAGCAGTACTTC. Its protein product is CASSSNSGRAYEQYF.

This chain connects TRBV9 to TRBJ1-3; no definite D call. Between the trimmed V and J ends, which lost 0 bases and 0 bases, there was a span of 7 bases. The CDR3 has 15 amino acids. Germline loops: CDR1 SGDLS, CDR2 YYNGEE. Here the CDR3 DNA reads TGTGCCAGCAGCGTAGACCCGGTCTCTGGAAACACCATATATTTT. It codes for CASSVDPVSGNTIYF.

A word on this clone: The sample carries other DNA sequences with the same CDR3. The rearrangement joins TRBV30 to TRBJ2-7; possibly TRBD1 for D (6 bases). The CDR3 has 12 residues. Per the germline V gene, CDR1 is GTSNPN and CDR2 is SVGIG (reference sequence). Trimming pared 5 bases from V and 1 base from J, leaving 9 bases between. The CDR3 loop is CAWATGSYEQYF. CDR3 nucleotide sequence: TGTGCCTGGGCCACAGGGTCCTACGAGCAGTACTTC.

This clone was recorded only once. The CDR3 nucleotides are TGTGCCAGCAGCTACGGGACAGGGGATTATGGCTACACCTTC. It yields the protein CASSYGTGDYGYTF. The chain links TRBV5-6 to TRBJ1-2, with 10 bases matching TRBD1. The CDR3 runs 14 residues. In germline, CDR1 is SGHDT, CDR2 YYEEEE. V was pared by 3 bases and J by 5 bases, with 4 bases of the junction left unmatched.

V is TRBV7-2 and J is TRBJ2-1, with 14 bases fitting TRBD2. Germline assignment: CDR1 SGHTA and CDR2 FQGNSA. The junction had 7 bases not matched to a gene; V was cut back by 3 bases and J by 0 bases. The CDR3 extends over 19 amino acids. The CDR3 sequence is CASSLGLAGATISYNEQFF. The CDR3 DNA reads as TGTGCCAGCAGCTTGGGACTAGCGGGAGCGACCATCTCCTACAATGAGCAGTTCTTC.

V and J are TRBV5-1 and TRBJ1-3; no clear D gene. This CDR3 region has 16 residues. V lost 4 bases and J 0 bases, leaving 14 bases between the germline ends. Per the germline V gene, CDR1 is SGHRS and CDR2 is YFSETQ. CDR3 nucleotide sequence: TGCGCCAGCAGCCCGTGGACGGCGATCTCTGGAAACACCATATATTTT. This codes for CASSPWTAISGNTIYF.